This paragraph reports one T cell receptor beta chain. This specimen belongs to a study of blood T cell repertoires in COVID-19. Study overall: Nucleic acid was either cDNA or gDNA, and it came from T cells, B-cell-depleted T cells, or PBMCs.

Looked up from germline, CDR1 is SGHDN and CDR2 is FVKESK. After removal of 2 bases from V and 6 bases from J, the junction contained 10 bases not matched to a gene. This CDR3 region has 16 residues. TCRdb keeps only in-frame clones here, not all; method: immunoSEQ multiplex PCR. The sample holds hundreds of thousands of clones, roughly 90% seen once. The J gene is TRBJ2-1, the V gene TRBV14; 7 bases map to TRBD2. This TCR was sampled from a woman younger than 35 with acute COVID-19. Specimen: PBMCs or T cells enriched from blood (not recorded which). CDR3 loop: CASSQRVLAVPNEQFF. The CDR3 region has the DNA TGTGCCAGCAGCCAAAGGGTCCTAGCGGTCCCCAATGAGCAGTTCTTC.